A selection of T cell receptor beta chains follows, all from one sample in a study of identical twins. TCRdb reanalysed the 5' RACE reads using MiXCR and keeps one entry per CDR3 protein. The sample lists some 440,000 distinct CDR3 sequences, approximately 24% occurring once. In addition, the sample was reused for a study of T cells expressing NK-cell markers.

Sequencing was performed on CD4+ T cells sorted from blood. These receptors came from a young woman in good health. Both conserved end residues are part of each CDR3. D genes are given only for firm matches. Expanded clones get a size class; other rows say once, few or many, or leave the size out.

D gene	V gene	clone size	J gene	CDR3 protein	CDR3 DNA
TRBD1	TRBV29-1	few	TRBJ1-2	CSVVGTVAYGYTF	TGCAGCGTTGTAGGGACAGTTGCCTATGGCTACACCTTC
.	TRBV25-1	.	TRBJ1-5	CASSESGAGQPQHF	TGTGCCAGCAGTGAGTCCGGAGCAGGTCAGCCCCAGCATTTT
TRBD2	TRBV7-8	.	TRBJ2-5	CASSLALLAGGQETQYF	TGTGCCAGCAGCTTAGCCCTACTAGCGGGAGGGCAAGAGACCCAGTACTTC
.	TRBV12-3/TRBV12-4	few	TRBJ2-2	CASSLGAGRTGELFF	TGTGCCAGCAGTTTGGGGGCAGGGAGGACCGGGGAGCTGTTTTTT
.	TRBV20-1	.	TRBJ2-3	CSAISLGHSTDTQYF	TGCAGTGCCATCTCCTTGGGGCATAGCACAGATACGCAGTATTTT
.	TRBV27	few	TRBJ1-1	CASSLRGTSRIEAFF	TGTGCCAGCAGTTTACGGGGTACGTCACGGATTGAAGCTTTCTTT
.	TRBV20-1	.	TRBJ2-7	CSARRRSPEQYF	TGCAGTGCTAGACGGAGATCCCCCGAGCAGTACTTC
.	TRBV11-2	many	TRBJ1-4	CASSPQEGRLFF	TGTGCCAGCAGCCCCCAGGAGGGGAGACTGTTTTTT
.	TRBV6-5	few	TRBJ1-4	CASSYDTRNEKLFF	TGTGCCAGCAGTTACGACACCCGTAATGAAAAACTGTTTTTT
TRBD1	TRBV4-3	few	TRBJ1-2	CASSHATGGDISGYTF	TGCGCCAGCAGCCACGCGACAGGGGGAGATATCTCGGGCTACACCTTC
.	TRBV6-1	.	TRBJ2-2	CASSLNSGTITGELFF	TGTGCCAGCAGCCTCAATTCCGGGACAATCACCGGGGAGCTGTTTTTT
.	TRBV20-1	few	TRBJ2-5	CSPTNQETQYF	TGCAGTCCGACGAACCAAGAGACCCAGTACTTC
.	TRBV7-2	.	TRBJ1-1	CASSLGRRAAFF	TGTGCCAGCAGCTTAGGCCGGCGGGCAGCTTTCTTT
TRBD2	TRBV20-1	.	TRBJ2-4	CSARAGGKNIQYF	TGCAGTGCTAGGGCGGGGGGAAAAAACATTCAGTACTTC
.	TRBV5-1	few	TRBJ1-2	CASSLDSWGYTF	TGCGCCAGCAGCTTGGACTCGTGGGGCTACACCTTC
TRBD2	TRBV2	.	TRBJ2-1	CASSGGLAGGQGNEQFF	TGTGCCAGCAGTGGTGGGCTAGCGGGGGGTCAAGGCAATGAGCAGTTCTTC
.	TRBV7-9	.	TRBJ2-3	CASSLGVRQSTDTQYF	TGTGCCAGCAGCTTGGGGGTCCGACAAAGCACAGATACGCAGTATTTT
.	TRBV7-2	few	TRBJ1-4	CASAVHQLTTNEKLFF	TGTGCCAGCGCGGTACATCAGCTTACAACTAATGAAAAACTGTTTTTT
.	TRBV18	few	TRBJ1-1	CASGPAGKNLITEAFF	TGTGCCAGCGGGCCGGCAGGGAAGAACCTAATCACTGAAGCTTTCTTT
.	TRBV20-1	few	TRBJ2-7	CSARPGPRYEQYF	TGCAGTGCGCGACCGGGACCCCGCTACGAGCAGTACTTC
.	TRBV12-3/TRBV12-4	few	TRBJ2-3	CASSLRSQGLDTQYF	TGTGCCAGCAGCTTGAGGTCCCAGGGCCTAGATACGCAGTATTTT
.	TRBV12-3/TRBV12-4	many	TRBJ1-1	CASSSDEITEAFF	TGTGCCAGCAGTTCCGATGAGATCACTGAAGCTTTCTTT